This TCR beta chain was found in a study of technical replicates of blood from a handful of donors. Measured with immunoSEQ multiplex PCR; TCRdb has only the in-frame clones, and not every one. This table holds around 53,000 clones, about 93% found once. Germline V gives CDR1 SGHTA, CDR2 FQGNSA. Trimming cost V 2 bases and J 1 base; bases outside gene matches: 1. The CDR3 is made up of 14 amino acids. Input material: PBMCs. This chain connects TRBV7-2 to TRBJ1-1, with 7 nucleotides matching TRBD1. The source of this sequence is a human donor in good health. Some clones in this sample may be carry-over from other donors' samples. This CDR3 reads CASSLRQGNTEAFF. As DNA, the CDR3 is TGTGCCAGCAGCTTAAGACAGGGGAACACTGAAGCTTTCTTT.